Listed here are 25 T cell receptor beta chains from one sample, sequenced in a study of blood T cell repertoires in COVID-19. The table came from immunoSEQ multiplex PCR; TCRdb's copy has only in-frame clones and leaves some out. This sample has about 130,000 clones, with about 85% found just once. What was sequenced was peripheral blood. The receptors derive from a man at least 80 years old with active or convalescent COVID-19.

This clone was detected once. This chain joins TRBV3-1 (or the pseudogene TRBV3-2) and TRBJ2-7; 7 bases align to TRBD2. This CDR3 spans 13 amino acids. Trimming cost V 4 bases and J 1 base; bases outside gene matches: 1. Germline V gene sequence: CDR1 LGHDT, CDR2 YNNKEL (reference sequence). In nucleotides, the CDR3 is TGTGCCAGCAGCCGGGACTATTCCTACGAGCAGTACTTC. Residues: CASSRDYSYEQYF.

The V and J genes are TRBV5-4 and TRBJ2-5; tentative D call: TRBD2 (7 bases). Germline V CDR1 and CDR2: SGHNT, YYREEE (reference sequence). This CDR3 spans 15 amino acids. V lost 0 bases and J lost 2, with 11 bases in between. The CDR3 sequence: CASSLVGGLQETQYF. For the CDR3, the DNA is TGTGCCAGCAGCTTGGTGGGGGGGCTTCAAGAGACCCAGTACTTC.

The CDR3 coding sequence is TGTGCCAGCAGCGTGACAGGGTATTTTACAGATACGCAGTATTTT. This translates into CASSVTGYFTDTQYF. The chain carries TRBV7-6 and TRBJ2-3, with 7 bases fitting TRBD1. J was trimmed by 3 bases and V by 5 bases; bases with no gene match: 8. The CDR3 covers 15 residues. The germline V gene encodes CDR1 SGHVS and CDR2 FNYEAQ.

The rearrangement uses TRBV27 and TRBJ2-7; 7 bases line up with TRBD1. Germline-derived CDR1 and CDR2 are MNHEY and SMNVEV (reference sequence). V dropped 3 bases and J dropped 3; count of bases not matched to a gene: 2. The CDR3 totals 13 residues. CDR3 nucleotides: TGTGCCAGCAGTTTCGGACAGGACTACGAGCAGTACTTC. Amino acids: CASSFGQDYEQYF.

This chain links TRBV7-6 with TRBJ1-5, with D perhaps TRBD1 (5 bases). This CDR3 spans 16 amino acids. Germline-derived CDR1 and CDR2 are SGHVS and FNYEAQ. The V end lost 1 base, the J end lost 5 bases, and 15 bases lay between the germline ends. The DNA for the CDR3 is TGTGCCAGCAGCTTAGATGTGGGGGGAGTCCATCAGCCCCAGCATTTT. It yields the protein CASSLDVGGVHQPQHF.

The chain is built from TRBV5-5 and TRBJ2-1; 8 bases line up with TRBD1. Germline-derived CDR1 and CDR2 are SGHKS and YYEKEE (reference sequence). This CDR3 spans 13 amino acids. The V segment lost 4 bases and the J segment 7 bases; nucleotides outside the gene matches: 4. CDR3 sequence (DNA): TGTGCCAGCAGCCCGCGGACAGGGAATGAGCAGTTCTTC. Translated: CASSPRTGNEQFF.

CDR3 sequence (DNA): TGTGCCAGCACCCAGGGGGCGCTTGGCGAGCAGTACTTC. Protein product: CASTQGALGEQYF. The rearrangement uses TRBV27 and TRBJ2-7, with 8 bases lining up with TRBD1. V shed 7 bases and J 6 bases; nucleotides not matched to a gene: 8. Germline V gene lookup returns CDR1 MNHEY and CDR2 SMNVEV (reference sequence). This CDR3 comprises 13 residues.

This chain connects TRBV7-2 to TRBJ2-7; maybe TRBD1 (5 bases). Germline CDR1 is SGHTA and CDR2 is FQGNSA. The CDR3 is 15 amino acids. V was pared by 1 base and J by 2 bases, with 12 bases between. The CDR3 DNA reads TGTGCCAGCAGCTTAGTTGGGCAGGGAACCTACGAGCAGTACTTC. This codes for CASSLVGQGTYEQYF.

The CDR3 region has the DNA TGTGCCAGCAGTCCCTTCAGGGGAGAAAATTCACCCCTCCACTTT. Protein sequence: CASSPFRGENSPLHF. The chain links TRBV27 to TRBJ1-6; possibly TRBD1 for D (6 bases). Germline-derived CDR1 and CDR2 are MNHEY and SMNVEV (reference sequence). The V and J ends lost 5 bases and 7 bases respectively, with 15 bases between them. This CDR3 spans 15 amino acids.

This clone occurred once. The rearrangement uses TRBV19 and TRBJ1-1; D not certain. Trimming removed 5 bases from V and 6 bases from J, with 13 bases in between. CDR1 is LNHDA, CDR2 SQIVND, per germline (reference sequence). This CDR3 comprises 13 residues. The CDR3 here is CASSEQSESEAFF. CDR3 nucleotide sequence: TGTGCCAGTAGTGAACAGTCTGAATCTGAAGCTTTCTTT.

In its sample, this clone was seen once. The chain combines TRBV7-3 with TRBJ2-1; TRBD2 is a possible D gene (7 bases). Germline V gene sequence: CDR1 SGHTA, CDR2 FQGTGA. V was cut by 0 bases and J by 2 bases, with 23 bases left in between. This CDR3 is 20 amino acids long. The CDR3 loop is CASSLTGAAVTGRAYNEQFF. Written as DNA, the CDR3 is TGTGCCAGCAGCTTAACAGGGGCGGCCGTCACAGGGAGGGCCTACAATGAGCAGTTCTTC.

This clone was detected a few times. This CDR3 is CASSLGGWEQYF. CDR3 bases: TGTGCCAGCAGCTTAGGAGGGTGGGAGCAGTACTTC. The chain carries TRBV7-9 and TRBJ2-7, with a possible D match to TRBD2 (5 bases). The CDR3 length is 12 residues. CDR1 and CDR2 (germline): SEHNR, FQNEAQ (reference sequence). Deletions cut 1 base from V and 7 bases from J, with 8 bases between.

The chain is built from TRBV27 and TRBJ2-7, with TRBD2 identical over 7 bases. The CDR3 has 16 residues. V shed 5 bases, J shed 2 bases, and the junction held 12 bases outside the gene matches. Germline V gene sequence: CDR1 MNHEY, CDR2 SMNVEV (reference sequence). This CDR3 reads CASSPLSSGVTYEQYF. The CDR3 region has the DNA TGTGCCAGCAGTCCTTTAAGCAGCGGGGTTACCTACGAGCAGTACTTC.

V and J are TRBV11-3 and TRBJ2-1; 12 nucleotides line up with TRBD2. Germline-derived CDR1 and CDR2 are SGHNT and YENEEA. This CDR3 has 16 amino acids. Trimming cost V 2 bases and J 10 bases; bases outside gene matches: 9. The CDR3 spells CASSLFASGGAKEQFF. CDR3 coding DNA: TGTGCCAGCAGCTTATTTGCTAGCGGGGGGGCAAAGGAGCAGTTCTTC. Combining the CDR3 with reference TRBV11-3 and TRBJ2-1 gives the whole variable domain EAGVVQSPRYKIIEKKQPVAFWCNPISGHNTLYWYLQNLGQGPELLIRYENEEAVDDSQLPKDRFSAERLKGVDSTLKIQPAELGDSAVYLCASSLFASGGAKEQFFGPGTRLTVL.

J is TRBJ1-5 and V is TRBV4-1, with D possibly being TRBD1 (6 bases). The germline V and J ends were trimmed by 3 bases and 7 bases, with 13 bases remaining between them. Germline CDR1 MGHRA, CDR2 YSYEKL. The CDR3 is 14 residues long. In DNA, the CDR3 is TGCGCCAGCAGCCAGCAGGGGACCGACCAGCCCCAGCATTTT. This translates into CASSQQGTDQPQHF.

The chain uses TRBV6-5 and TRBJ2-7, with 9 bases identical to TRBD1. Germline V gene data show CDR1 as MNHEY and CDR2 as SVGAGI. The V gene end was trimmed by 2 bases and the J gene end by 5 bases; junction bases not matched to a gene: 7. This CDR3 contains 15 residues. CDR3 sequence: CASSYAGTGFDEQYF. The CDR3 region has the DNA TGTGCCAGCAGTTACGCCGGGACAGGGTTTGACGAGCAGTACTTC.

This chain connects TRBV28 to TRBJ1-2, with unresolved D. The CDR3 totals 14 residues. Germline V CDR1 and CDR2: MDHEN, SYDVKM. Trimming cost V 2 bases and J 5 bases, with 12 bases left between them. CDR3 nucleotide sequence: TGTGCCAGCAGTTTAGGGAGTCATAGTTATGGCTACACCTTC. Translated, it gives CASSLGSHSYGYTF.

This rearrangement joins TRBV3-1 (or the pseudogene TRBV3-2) to TRBJ1-4, with 9 positions matching TRBD1. Trimming removed 4 bases from V and 0 bases from J; junction bases left unmatched: 6. CDR1 is LGHDT, CDR2 YNNKEL, per germline (reference sequence). This CDR3 is built from 17 residues. The CDR3 loop is CASSPWTGDTTNEKLFF. CDR3 DNA sequence: TGTGCCAGCAGCCCCTGGACAGGGGACACAACTAATGAAAAACTGTTTTTT.

The chain recombines TRBV28 with TRBJ1-2, with TRBD1 matching 8 bases. Germline loops: CDR1 MDHEN, CDR2 SYDVKM. Trimming cost V 6 bases and J 4 bases; bases outside gene matches: 16. CDR3 length: 17 amino acids. The CDR3 protein is CASRIGNYRGMGYGYTF. CDR3 DNA: TGTGCCAGCAGGATTGGTAACTACAGGGGGATGGGCTATGGCTACACCTTC.

J is TRBJ2-7 and V is TRBV7-3; weak D call: TRBD2 (5 bases). Trimming removed 5 bases at V and 8 bases at J, with 16 bases between. CDR3 length: 13 amino acids. CDR1 and CDR2 from the germline V gene are SGHTA and FQGTGA. Written as DNA, the CDR3 is TGTGCCAGCAGCCTGAGCCCCGGGATCCAGCAGTACTTC. Amino acid sequence: CASSLSPGIQQYF.

This sequence joins TRBV4-1 and TRBJ2-5; no definite D call. This CDR3 is 14 amino acids long. V gave up 6 bases and J gave up 2 bases, with 13 bases separating them. CDR1 MGHRA and CDR2 YSYEKL come from the germline V gene. The CDR3 DNA is TGCGCCAGCAGTCGTCGCGAAACTCAAGAGACCCAGTACTTC. This codes for CASSRRETQETQYF.

Points on this clone: The same CDR3 can be traced to other DNA sequences in this sample. V is TRBV19 and J is TRBJ2-3, with unresolved D. The ends were cut back, 2 bases at V and 6 bases at J, with 3 bases in the middle. CDR1 LNHDA and CDR2 SQIVND come from the germline V gene (reference sequence). This CDR3 contains 11 residues. This CDR3 reads CASSIRDTQYF. CDR3 sequence (DNA): TGTGCCAGTAGTATACGTGATACGCAGTATTTT.

The genes are TRBV7-3 and TRBJ2-7, with TRBD1 matching over 10 bases. Trimming cost V 5 bases and J 12 bases; bases outside gene matches: 13. Looked up from germline, CDR1 is SGHTA and CDR2 is FQGTGA. The CDR3 extends over 14 amino acids. The CDR3: CASSPTPATGGMYF. As DNA, the CDR3 is TGTGCCAGCAGCCCCACCCCCGCGACAGGGGGCATGTACTTC.

J is TRBJ1-6 and V is TRBV5-6; no clear D. The CDR3 runs 17 residues. Germline V gene sequence: CDR1 SGHDT, CDR2 YYEEEE. V was clipped by 0 bases and J by 0 bases, with 10 bases between them. The CDR3 coding sequence is TGTGCCAGCAGCTTGGTCATCGGGAGCTCCTATAATTCACCCCTCCACTTT. This translates into CASSLVIGSSYNSPLHF.

The chain is built from TRBV2 and TRBJ1-3, with D uncertain. V dropped 4 bases and J dropped 1 base, with 14 bases sitting between them. The V gene's germline CDR1 is SNHLY and CDR2 FYNNEI. The CDR3 spans 16 residues. The CDR3 DNA is TGTGCCAGCAGTGGTCCGAGGTTGAGTTCTGGAAACACCATATATTTT. This encodes CASSGPRLSSGNTIYF.